What follows are 30 T cell receptor beta chains derived from one specimen sequenced in a study of control samples from healthy donors and cancer patients. Here immunoSEQ multiplex PCR was the method, and the copy in TCRdb shows in-frame clones only, minus some. The profile covers 65,000 to 95,000 clones, with 80% to 90% appearing a single time and around 20% taken by the ten largest. The sequenced material came from blood. These receptor sequences come from a man aged 45-60 years in good health.

V is TRBV29-1 and J is TRBJ2-1, with 8 bases aligning to TRBD1. V trimming: 2 bases; J trimming: 0 bases; junction bases outside the gene matches: 3. CDR3 size: 15 residues. The germline CDR1 and CDR2 sequences are SQVTM and ANQGSEA. The CDR3 DNA sequence: TGCAGCGTTGAAAGGACAGGGAGCTCCTACAATGAGCAGTTCTTC. It is translated as CSVERTGSSYNEQFF.

This chain links TRBV5-8 with TRBJ2-3; the D is unclear. The germline gives CDR1 SGHTS, CDR2 YDEGEE. The CDR3 loop spans 14 amino acids. The ends were cut back, 1 base at V and 4 bases at J, with 10 bases in the middle. CDR3: CASSLRWVADTQYF. CDR3 nucleotides: TGTGCCAGCAGCTTGCGTTGGGTGGCAGATACGCAGTATTTT. Full variable domain (remainder filled in from reference TRBV5-8 and TRBJ2-3): EAGVTQSPTHLIKTRGQQATLRCSPISGHTSVYWYQQALGLGLQFLLWYDEGEERNRGNFPPRFSGRQFPNYSSELNVNALELEDSALYLCASSLRWVADTQYFGPGTRLTVL.

CDR3 amino acids: CASSLTGGDYNEQFF. The CDR3 DNA is TGCGCCAGCAGCTTAACAGGGGGCGACTACAATGAGCAGTTCTTC. J is TRBJ2-1 and V is TRBV5-1, with 9 bases fitting TRBD1. V dropped 2 bases and J dropped 3; count of bases not matched to a gene: 3. This CDR3 is 15 amino acids long. Germline V gene data show CDR1 as SGHRS and CDR2 as YFSETQ.

This chain joins TRBV6-6 and TRBJ2-1, with TRBD2 matching over 10 bases. V was pared by 2 bases and J by 9 bases, with 10 bases of the junction left unmatched. The CDR3 is 16 residues long. In germline, CDR1 is MNHNY, CDR2 SVGAGI (reference sequence). CDR3 in amino acids: CASSYPRLAGDTEQFF. Here the CDR3 DNA reads TGTGCCAGCAGTTACCCCCGGCTAGCGGGAGATACTGAGCAGTTCTTC.

This chain uses TRBV5-1 with TRBJ1-2; D may be TRBD1 (5 bases). The germline V and J ends were trimmed by 2 bases and 7 bases, with 18 bases remaining between them. The CDR3 totals 15 residues. The V gene's germline CDR1 is SGHRS and CDR2 YFSETQ. This CDR3 reads CASSFGDEGISGYTF. CDR3 nucleotides: TGCGCCAGCAGCTTCGGTGATGAGGGGATTTCTGGCTACACCTTC.

DNA for the CDR3: TGTGCCAGCAGTTACGGGACTAGCGGGCGCTTCCGGACGCAGTATTTT. The encoded protein is CASSYGTSGRFRTQYF. V usage is TRBV6-2 or TRBV6-3 and J usage is TRBJ2-3; 12 positions agree with TRBD2. CDR3 length: 16 amino acids. Germline CDR1 MNHEY, CDR2 SVGEGT. Trimming cost V 2 bases and J 9 bases; bases outside gene matches: 9.

The chain is built from TRBV29-1 and TRBJ2-7, with TRBD2 matching 8 bases. Germline V gene lookup returns CDR1 SQVTM and CDR2 ANQGSEA. Trimming took 6 bases from V and 4 from J; bases not matched to a gene: 11. CDR3 size: 14 residues. The CDR3 nucleotides are TGCAGCGTGGCCCTAGCGGGTAAACCATACGAGCAGTACTTC. Its protein is CSVALAGKPYEQYF.

The J gene is TRBJ1-2, the V gene TRBV5-6; unclear D gene. The V end lost 0 bases, the J end lost 4 bases, and 4 bases lay between the germline ends. The CDR3 contains 12 residues. Germline CDR1 and CDR2: SGHDT and YYEEEE. The CDR3 loop reads CASSLDTYGYTF. In DNA, the CDR3 is TGTGCCAGCAGCTTGGACACCTATGGCTACACCTTC.

CDR3 residues: CASGPGGPYTQYF. CDR3 bases: TGTGCCAGCGGTCCGGGAGGGCCGTATACGCAGTATTTT. This chain connects TRBV11-1 to TRBJ2-3; 8 positions match TRBD2. Germline loops: CDR1 SGHAT, CDR2 FQDESV (reference sequence). This CDR3 region has 13 residues. V lost 8 bases to trimming and J lost 7 bases; unmatched junction nucleotides: 8.

In its sample, this clone was seen once. The V gene is TRBV14, the J gene TRBJ2-1, with 9 bases identical to TRBD1. Germline V gene lookup returns CDR1 SGHDN and CDR2 FVKESK. After removal of 1 base from V and 8 bases from J, the junction contained 9 bases not matched to a gene. The CDR3 covers 16 residues. The CDR3 region is CASSQVGQGHNDEQFF. The CDR3 region has the DNA TGTGCCAGCAGCCAAGTGGGACAGGGACATAACGATGAGCAGTTCTTC.

V gene TRBV18 combines with J gene TRBJ1-1; 7 nucleotides agree with TRBD1. Germline-derived CDR1 and CDR2 are KGHSH and LQKENI. CDR3 size: 14 residues. V shed 5 bases, J shed 6 bases, and the junction held 9 bases outside the gene matches. The CDR3 DNA sequence: TGTGCCAGCTCATTAGACAGGGCCCAAGCTGAAGCTTTCTTT. Protein product: CASSLDRAQAEAFF.

The V call is TRBV23-1, the J call TRBJ1-5; 7 positions agree with TRBD1. TRBV23-1 falls under the ORF class, with uncertain function. V shed 11 bases and J 0 bases; nucleotides not matched to a gene: 10. The CDR3 extends over 15 amino acids. CDR3 residues: CACPRDRNSNQPQHF. The CDR3 DNA reads as TGCGCCTGCCCCCGGGACAGAAATAGCAATCAGCCCCAGCATTTT.

The gene calls are TRBV6-9 and TRBJ1-2, with a weak D call TRBD1 (5 bases). V lost 4 bases, J lost 6 bases, and 15 bases lay in between. The CDR3 is 14 residues long. Germline CDR1 and CDR2: MNHGY and SVAAGI. Here the CDR3 DNA reads TGTGCCAGCAGTTTCCCCGAGGACACCCATGGCTACACCTTC. Protein sequence: CASSFPEDTHGYTF.

The rearrangement links TRBV15 to TRBJ1-2; TRBD1 matches 9 bases. The CDR3 covers 14 residues. Germline lookup yields CDR1 LNHNV and CDR2 YYDKDF (reference sequence). Trimming removed 0 bases from V and 10 bases from J; junction bases left unmatched: 6. In DNA form, the CDR3 reads TGTGCCACCAGCAGAGATAGAGGACAGGGGATCTACACCTTC. It codes for CATSRDRGQGIYTF.

The J gene is TRBJ2-2, the V gene TRBV10-3; 9 bases match TRBD1. Per germline, CDR1 ENHRY and CDR2 SYGVKD. Trimming cost V 6 bases and J 7 bases; bases outside gene matches: 9. This CDR3 has 15 amino acids. Written as DNA, the CDR3 is TGTGCCATCAGGGCCGGGACAGGGAGGGTCGGGGAGCTGTTTTTT. This gives the protein CAIRAGTGRVGELFF.

This clone was seen a few times. The chain links TRBV5-1 to TRBJ2-7, with 11 bases that match TRBD2. With 4 bases clipped from V and 5 bases from J, the junction kept 5 bases outside the gene matches. The CDR3 is made up of 14 amino acids. Germline V gene data show CDR1 as SGHRS and CDR2 as YFSETQ. The CDR3 protein is CASSLLAGEDEQYF. CDR3 coding DNA: TGCGCCAGCAGCCTACTAGCGGGAGAGGACGAGCAGTACTTC.

J is TRBJ2-2 and V is TRBV2; D remains ambiguous. Trimming cost V 4 bases and J 0 bases, with 6 bases left between them. Germline CDR1 is SNHLY and CDR2 is FYNNEI. The CDR3 is 14 amino acids. CDR3 region: CASSGLSNTGELFF. DNA for the CDR3: TGTGCCAGCAGTGGGCTTTCGAACACCGGGGAGCTGTTTTTT.

The J gene is TRBJ1-5, the V gene TRBV19, with a possible D match to TRBD1 (6 bases). CDR3 size: 16 residues. V lost 7 bases and J 7 bases, leaving 23 bases between the germline ends. From germline, CDR1 is LNHDA and CDR2 SQIVND (reference sequence). CDR3 region: CASMVTGAGARQPQHF. The DNA of the CDR3 is TGTGCCAGTATGGTCACCGGTGCAGGGGCGCGCCAGCCCCAGCATTTT.

The V and J genes are TRBV2 and TRBJ1-6; D is undetermined. The CDR3 is made up of 12 amino acids. V lost 7 bases and J 2 bases, leaving 3 bases between the germline ends. Germline CDR1 and CDR2: SNHLY and FYNNEI. Written as DNA, the CDR3 is TGTGCCAGCAAAGCCTATAATTCACCCCTCCACTTT. Translated: CASKAYNSPLHF.

The genes are TRBV29-1 and TRBJ1-5, with D possibly matching TRBD1 (6 bases). CDR3 length equals 14 residues. V lost 1 base and J 7 bases, leaving 14 bases between the germline ends. CDR1 and CDR2 (germline): SQVTM, ANQGSEA. DNA for the CDR3: TGCAGCGTTGAAGGGAAGAGGGGGAGGCAGCCCCAGCATTTT. As protein: CSVEGKRGRQPQHF.

There are a few counts of this clone. This specimen includes other DNA sequences encoding the same CDR3. J is TRBJ1-1 and V is TRBV7-2, with D tentatively TRBD1 (5 bases). Trimming left V 1 base short and J 7 bases short, with 7 bases between. From germline, CDR1 is SGHTA and CDR2 FQGNSA. This CDR3 has 12 residues. The CDR3 DNA follows: TGTGCCAGCAGCTTAGGAGGGGTTGAAGCTTTCTTT. Translating it yields CASSLGGVEAFF.

In its sample, this clone was seen once. This chain joins TRBV9 and TRBJ2-5; 10 positions match TRBD2. V shed 0 bases and J 0 bases; nucleotides not matched to a gene: 5. The CDR3 is made up of 17 amino acids. Germline V CDR1 and CDR2: SGDLS, YYNGEE. CDR3: CASSVGLSGGNQETQYF. CDR3 coding DNA: TGTGCCAGCAGCGTAGGTCTTAGCGGGGGGAACCAAGAGACCCAGTACTTC.

This clone was counted once. Relative to the germline gene, one junction end is altered; a read error may explain this. J is TRBJ1-2 and V is TRBV6-6; D call uncertain. CDR1 is MNHNY and CDR2 is SVGAGI in the germline V gene (reference sequence). The CDR3 sequence is 9 residues long. The CDR3 is CASSAPPVF. CDR3 DNA: TGTGCCAGCAGCGCCCCCCCCGTCTTC.

The chain employs TRBV12-3 or TRBV12-4 and TRBJ2-3, with D possibly matching TRBD2 (6 bases). V lost 3 bases, J lost 7 bases, and 8 bases lay in between. This CDR3 contains 12 residues. CDR3 sequence reads: CASSLGGNTQYF. DNA for the CDR3: TGTGCCAGCAGTTTGGGCGGGAATACGCAGTATTTT.

This clone was picked up one time. The V call is TRBV14, the J call TRBJ1-1, with D uncertain. The CDR3 totals 15 residues. The V gene's germline CDR1 is SGHDN and CDR2 FVKESK. The V and J ends lost 3 bases and 2 bases respectively, with 13 bases between them. The CDR3 is CASSQTIRSNTEAFF. The CDR3 DNA is TGTGCCAGCAGCCAGACGATCCGTTCCAACACTGAAGCTTTCTTT.

V gene TRBV6-1 combines with J gene TRBJ2-5; TRBD1 agrees at 7 bases. Trimming took 3 bases from V and 7 from J; bases not matched to a gene: 14. The CDR3 is made up of 16 amino acids. Looked up from germline, CDR1 is MNHNS and CDR2 is SASEGT. CDR3 sequence reads: CASSERETGSRGTQYF. The DNA of the CDR3 is TGTGCCAGCAGTGAGAGGGAGACAGGGTCAAGGGGGACCCAGTACTTC.

V and J are TRBV18 and TRBJ1-2; D remains ambiguous. Trimming took 6 bases from V and 5 from J, leaving 16 bases between them. Germline lookup yields CDR1 KGHSH and CDR2 LQKENI. The CDR3 sequence is 14 residues long. The CDR3 sequence: CASSQASSSYGYTF. CDR3 bases: TGTGCCAGCTCCCAGGCATCGTCTTCTTATGGCTACACCTTC.

In DNA, the CDR3 is TGTGCCAGCAGCCGGTGGGGCTCCTACAATGAGCAGTTCTTC. Amino acids: CASSRWGSYNEQFF. The chain combines TRBV5-6 with TRBJ2-1; unclear D gene. With 4 bases removed from V and 0 bases from J, the gap between germline ends came to 8 bases. There are 14 residues in the CDR3. Germline V gene sequence: CDR1 SGHDT, CDR2 YYEEEE.

This clone appeared a single time. The chain couples TRBV5-6 to TRBJ2-1; possible D gene TRBD2, 5 bases. Germline V lookup: CDR1 SGHDT, CDR2 YYEEEE. The CDR3 has 12 residues. V was shortened by 2 bases and J by 12 bases, with 12 bases between the two germline ends. For the CDR3, the DNA is TGTGCCAGCAGCTTAGGGCAGCGGTGGCAGTTCTTC. Protein: CASSLGQRWQFF.

This chain links TRBV19 with TRBJ1-5; D is ambiguous. The V end lost 5 bases, the J end lost 0 bases, and 11 bases lay between the germline ends. The CDR3 spans 15 residues. Germline V gene sequence: CDR1 LNHDA, CDR2 SQIVND (reference sequence). The CDR3 loop is CASSLGRNSNQPQHF. CDR3 sequence (DNA): TGTGCCAGTAGTCTTGGGCGGAATAGCAATCAGCCCCAGCATTTT.